This T cell receptor beta chain came from a study of shared clonotypes between healthy human individuals (dated by TCRdb to between 2020 and 2021). Some background on the complete study: The cohort comprised a couple of women and a few men aged 18 to 49 years. For each donor, CD4 naive and CD4 memory were each run on three plates, CD8 naive on two plates, and CD8 memory on one plate. To estimate repertoire size and how much clonotype sharing occurs between individuals, the study deeply sequenced the blood TCR repertoires of roughly 5 healthy adults. Different laboratories and diverse techniques were used to prepare libraries and sequence TCR repertoires, to increase sequencing depth and limit assay-specific biases. Leukapheresis yielded between about 0.85 and 10 billion PBMCs per donor.

Study-wide conclusions, independent of this receptor: Across four donors, approximately 5% of naive CD4, approximately 3.6% of naive CD8, around 2.5% of memory CD4, and 0.4% of memory CD8 clonotypes were shared. Based on pairwise subsampling, the degree of clonotype sharing among donors was expected to be affected by sequencing depth. Naive subsets generally had larger estimated clonotype richness than memory subsets. Because the study included a small number of donors, the genetic and exposure-history diversity represented was limited. Compared with non-shared clonotypes, clonotypes shared by all four sorted-subset donors had higher generation probabilities. Incomplete sequencing was indicated by rarefaction of sorted-subset datasets, despite the large sequencing depth. Only blood was sampled, and tissue TCR repertoires likely differ from those in blood.

Concerning this clone: It has no known antigen specificity. No base qualities exist here, and no much larger clone lies one base off it.

The V end loses 2 bases and the J end loses 4 bases, and a stretch of 9 bases separates them. The CDR3 spans 15 residues, from the cysteine through the phenylalanine. The entry retains the CDR3 DNA only, 45 bases that are in frame from base 1. CDR1 LNHDA and CDR2 SQIVND are derived from the germline V gene (reference sequence). Healthy HIV-negative adults with no recently reported acute infections or vaccinations were included as donors. Only Caucasian adults living in Nashville, Tennessee, USA were represented among the donors. CD4+ T cells were enriched by magnetic negative selection, after which naive cells were positively selected on CD45RA and the negative fraction was taken as the memory subset. Blood was obtained by leukapheresis, after which PBMCs were separated by Ficoll-Histopaque density gradient centrifugation and cryopreserved in liquid nitrogen vapor phase. Analytical flow cytometry was used to check the purity and quantity of each magnetically sorted T cell population. Genomic DNA was isolated from every sorted fraction and measured by UV absorbance on a Nanodrop 2000c.

Using the deep immunoSEQ assay, multiplex PCR amplified TCR CDR3 regions from genomic DNA. Extracted genomic DNA from each cell subset was distributed evenly across all wells of several immunoSEQ 96-well plates, and each plate was treated as a replicate. For sorted subsets, 200 ng of genomic DNA, equivalent to 25,000 to 35,000 T cell genomes, went into each replicate PCR. Purified libraries were measured with a Qubit 3.0 fluorometer, size-checked on a Bioanalyzer 2100, and measured again with the KAPA Library Quantification kit. Each immunoSEQ 96-well plate was sequenced on its own single-read 150-cycle Illumina NextSeq 550 flow cell. Regarding the original processing steps: Because the immunoSEQ output included only junctional sequences and no quality scores, the filtering could not be the same as the filtering used for full-length reads. To assign V/J genes and CDR3, sequences were annotated using PyIR, a Python wrapper for IgBLAST v1.9, with IMGT germline references. Reads were filtered out if the reads had weak V/J assignments (E-value above 1e-6), no CDR3, stop codons, out-of-frame junctions, or ambiguous translated residues. A V3J clonotype was defined by an identical inferred V gene, J gene, and CDR3 amino acid sequence. The percentage overlap between two repertoires was calculated by dividing the number of shared unique clonotypes by the size of the smaller repertoire. Richness of each repertoire was evaluated using RTK rarefaction, the Chao1 estimator, and Recon v2.1 estimates of unobserved clonotypes. Generation probabilities for all TCRbeta clonotypes obtained by the gDNA method from four donors were computed using OLGA. TCRdb obtained this table from immuneACCESS and retained in-frame rearrangements with V and J assigned. These tables miss some clones; where compared with another copy, unresolved V genes account for less than half of the shortfall, and the remainder is unexplained. V, J and clone size reflect that table, while D and trimming were determined from the DNA. Across this sample there are roughly 700,000 clones, with approximately 74% seen only once. More than 1.5% of the sample is held by the ten biggest clonotypes.

The chain links TRBV19 with TRBJ2-6; there is no confident call for the D gene. Sequencing was carried out using memory CD4+ T cells sorted from blood. According to the study, the label for this sample's cell subset or site signals: CD45RA-negative fraction. The clonotype was recovered from a woman in her 30s in good health. The CDR3 region: CASSILGLGANVLTF. The bases are TGTGCCAGTAGTATATTAGGGTTAGGGGCCAACGTCCTGACTTTC.